This passage covers 14 T cell receptor beta chains from one sample sequenced in a study of cytomegalovirus exposure and HLA in healthy donors. A multiplex PCR was run with 60 Vbeta primers and 13 Jbeta primers. TCRdb's table, derived via immunoSEQ multiplex PCR, lists solely in-frame clones and lacks some. The sample has roughly 100,000 clones, about four fifths seen once; the top ten hold about 4.9%. The sample comprised PBMCs. The receptors derive from a man aged 35 to 55 in good health and CMV-seropositive.

This chain connects TRBV15 to TRBJ2-7; perhaps TRBD1 as D (5 bases). Trimming removed 0 bases at V and 1 base at J, with 7 bases between. The CDR3 extends over 14 amino acids. The germline CDR1 and CDR2 sequences are LNHNV and YYDKDF (reference sequence). The DNA of the CDR3 is TGTGCCACCAGCAGAGATCGACAGTCCTACGAGCAGTACTTC. Amino acid sequence: CATSRDRQSYEQYF.

The J gene is TRBJ1-5, the V gene TRBV28; D uncertain. The germline V and J ends were trimmed by 5 bases and 0 bases, with 11 bases remaining between them. The germline V gene encodes CDR1 MDHEN and CDR2 SYDVKM. This CDR3 comprises 15 residues. The CDR3 DNA reads TGTGCCAGCAGTCTCCGGTCCTATAGCAATCAGCCCCAGCATTTT. Translated, it gives CASSLRSYSNQPQHF.

The V and J genes are TRBV6-1 and TRBJ1-2; possibly TRBD1 for D (5 bases). Per germline, CDR1 MNHNS and CDR2 SASEGT. The CDR3 has 14 residues. V was cut by 1 base and J by 4 bases, with 10 bases left in between. Here the CDR3 DNA reads TGTGCCAGCAGTGAAGGGGCAGGGCCCTATGGCTACACCTTC. It translates to CASSEGAGPYGYTF.

This clone was seen once. The rearrangement uses TRBV4-2 and TRBJ2-1, with 14 bases matching TRBD2. This CDR3 comprises 16 residues. J was trimmed by 7 bases and V by 3 bases; bases with no gene match: 5. The V gene's germline CDR1 is LGHNA and CDR2 YNFKEQ. In DNA form, the CDR3 reads TGTGCCAGCAGCCAGGGGACTAGCGGGAGTATGAATGAGCAGTTCTTC. This encodes CASSQGTSGSMNEQFF.

The V and J genes are TRBV10-3 and TRBJ2-2; 8 nucleotides align to TRBD2. CDR1 and CDR2 (germline): ENHRY, SYGVKD. The CDR3 length is 16 residues. After removal of 10 bases from V and 6 bases from J, the junction contained 16 bases not matched to a gene. In DNA, the CDR3 is TGTGCCAGCCGGGGGGAGCGGGAGATAACAGCCGGGGAGCTGTTTTTT. Translated: CASRGEREITAGELFF.

Turning to this clone: Germline is not matched at one junction end, which may reflect a read error. V usage is TRBV6-5 and J usage is TRBJ2-6, with TRBD1 matching over 8 bases. CDR1 and CDR2 (germline): MNHEY, SVGAGI. The CDR3 length is 16 residues. The CDR3 loop is CASSYQGARGANGLTF. CDR3 nucleotide sequence: TGTGCCAGCAGTTACCAGGGGGCGCGTGGGGCCAACGGCCTGACTTTC.

This rearrangement joins TRBV28 to TRBJ2-3; 13 bases match TRBD2. This CDR3 has 17 residues. V dropped 7 bases and J dropped 6; count of bases not matched to a gene: 13. Germline CDR1 and CDR2: MDHEN and SYDVKM. CDR3 sequence: CASTLGLAGELGDTQYF. For the CDR3, the DNA is TGTGCCAGCACCCTCGGACTAGCGGGAGAGTTGGGGGATACGCAGTATTTT.

The chain joins TRBV11-2 to TRBJ2-2; D might be TRBD1 (6 bases). Germline CDR1 is SGHAT and CDR2 is FQNNGV. Trimming removed 6 bases from V and 5 bases from J, with 16 bases in between. The CDR3 extends over 15 amino acids. The CDR3 region has the DNA TGTGCCAGCAGAGGACTCAGGGGAAGTACCGGGGAGCTGTTTTTT. As protein: CASRGLRGSTGELFF.

This chain joins TRBV29-1 and TRBJ2-2; D is possibly TRBD1 (6 bases). Germline CDR1 and CDR2: SQVTM and ANQGSEA. V gave up 4 bases and J gave up 4 bases, with 13 bases separating them. CDR3 size: 14 residues. The CDR3 nucleotides are TGCAGCGTTGCGGATTTAGGGGGCACCGGGGAGCTGTTTTTT. This encodes CSVADLGGTGELFF.

In DNA, the CDR3 is TGCGCCAGCAGCCAAGATGGTGGGAGGAACACCGGGGAGCTGTTTTTT. This translates into CASSQDGGRNTGELFF. The rearrangement links TRBV4-1 to TRBJ2-2; a possible D gene is TRBD2 (5 bases). V lost 0 bases and J lost 1, with 9 bases in between. CDR3 length: 16 residues. Germline V lookup: CDR1 MGHRA, CDR2 YSYEKL.

V is TRBV7-6 and J is TRBJ1-5; perhaps TRBD1 as D (5 bases). V was clipped by 0 bases and J by 7 bases, with 13 bases between them. CDR1 SGHVS and CDR2 FNYEAQ come from the germline V gene. This CDR3 comprises 15 residues. As DNA, the CDR3 is TGTGCCAGCAGCTTAGCGAGTGGGGCTCTGCAGCCCCAGCATTTT. This encodes CASSLASGALQPQHF.

The chain carries TRBV4-1 and TRBJ2-1; 9 nucleotides match TRBD2. The CDR3 is 15 residues long. Trimming cost V 6 bases and J 0 bases; bases outside gene matches: 3. CDR1 and CDR2 from the germline V gene are MGHRA and YSYEKL. The CDR3 nucleotides read TGCGCCAGCAGGCGACTAGCGGCCTCCTACAATGAGCAGTTCTTC. Its protein product is CASRRLAASYNEQFF.

The chain is built from TRBV28 and TRBJ2-1, with 10 bases identical to TRBD2. The V segment lost 4 bases and the J segment 6 bases; nucleotides outside the gene matches: 9. Germline CDR1 is MDHEN and CDR2 is SYDVKM. The CDR3 runs to 16 residues. This chain's CDR3 is CASSSPGAGGGNEQFF. The CDR3 region has the DNA TGTGCCAGCAGTTCCCCAGGAGCGGGAGGGGGCAATGAGCAGTTCTTC. Supplemented by reference TRBV28 and TRBJ2-1, the full variable domain reads DVKVTQSSRYLVKRTGEKVFLECVQDMDHENMFWYRQDPGLGLRLIYFSYDVKMKEKGDIPEGYSVSREKKERFSLILESASTNQTSMYLCASSSPGAGGGNEQFFGPGTRLTVL.

J is TRBJ1-6 and V is TRBV18, with a tentative D call TRBD1 (5 bases). The germline V gene has CDR1 KGHSH and CDR2 LQKENI. Trimming pared 6 bases from V and 4 bases from J, leaving 10 bases between. The CDR3 runs 14 residues. The CDR3 DNA follows: TGTGCCAGCTCCCAGTCAGGGTATAATTCACCCCTCCACTTT. It encodes CASSQSGYNSPLHF.